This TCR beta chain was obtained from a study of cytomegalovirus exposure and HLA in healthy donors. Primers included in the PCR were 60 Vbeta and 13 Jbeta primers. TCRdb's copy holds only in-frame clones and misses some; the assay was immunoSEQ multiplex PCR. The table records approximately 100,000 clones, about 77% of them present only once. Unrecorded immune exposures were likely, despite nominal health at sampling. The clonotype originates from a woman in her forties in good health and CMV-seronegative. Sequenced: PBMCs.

CDR3 protein: CASSPAGSYNEQFF. As DNA, the CDR3 is TGTGCCAGCTCACCAGCGGGTTCCTACAATGAGCAGTTCTTC. The V and J genes are TRBV18 and TRBJ2-1, with D possibly being TRBD2 (5 bases). There are 14 residues in the CDR3. Looked up from germline, CDR1 is KGHSH and CDR2 is LQKENI. V dropped 2 bases and J dropped 1 base, with 6 bases sitting between them. The full variable domain, in which reference TRBV18 and TRBJ2-1 provide the parts outside the CDR3, is NAGVMQNPRHLVRRRGQEARLRCSPMKGHSHVYWYRQLPEEGLKFMVYLQKENIIDESGMPKERFSAEFPKEGPSILRIQQVVRGDSAAYFCASSPAGSYNEQFFGPGTRLTVL.